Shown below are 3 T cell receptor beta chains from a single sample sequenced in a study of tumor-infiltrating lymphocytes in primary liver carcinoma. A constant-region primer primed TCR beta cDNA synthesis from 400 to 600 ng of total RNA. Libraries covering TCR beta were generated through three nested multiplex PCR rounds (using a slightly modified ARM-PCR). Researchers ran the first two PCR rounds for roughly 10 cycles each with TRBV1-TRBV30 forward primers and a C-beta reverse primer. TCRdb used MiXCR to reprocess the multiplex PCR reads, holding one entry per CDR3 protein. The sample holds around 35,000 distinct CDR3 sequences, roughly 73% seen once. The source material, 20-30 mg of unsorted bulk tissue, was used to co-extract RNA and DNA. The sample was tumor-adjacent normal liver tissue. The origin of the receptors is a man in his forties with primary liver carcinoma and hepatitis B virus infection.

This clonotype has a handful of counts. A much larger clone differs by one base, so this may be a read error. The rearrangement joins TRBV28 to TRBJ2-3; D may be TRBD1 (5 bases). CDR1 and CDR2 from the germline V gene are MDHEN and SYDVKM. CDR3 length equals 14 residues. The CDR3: CASSKTVLTDMQYF. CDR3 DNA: TGTGCCAGCTCTAAGACAGTGCTGACAGATATGCAGTATTTT.

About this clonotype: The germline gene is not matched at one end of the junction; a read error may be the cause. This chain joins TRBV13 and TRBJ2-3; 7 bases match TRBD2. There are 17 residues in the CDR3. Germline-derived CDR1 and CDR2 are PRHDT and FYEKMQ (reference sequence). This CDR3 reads CASSLEHRGGSTDTLCF. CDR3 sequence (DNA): TGTGCCAGCAGCTTAGAACATCGCGGGGGAAGCACAGATACGCTGTGTTTT.

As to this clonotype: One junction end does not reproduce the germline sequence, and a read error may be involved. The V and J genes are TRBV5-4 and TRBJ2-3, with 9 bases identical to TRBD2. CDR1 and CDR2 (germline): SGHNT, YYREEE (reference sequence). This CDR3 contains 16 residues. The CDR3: CTSSLLAGGSTDTQYF. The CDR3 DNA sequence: TGTACCAGCAGCTTGCTCGCGGGAGGGTCCACAGATACGCAATATTTT.